This T cell receptor beta chain emerged from a study of human T cells and chemical hapten exposure. Study-level findings and limits: The study found that DPC sensitization did not change TCRs above 1 in 1000 frequency. Compared to controls, expanded TCRs made significantly more large clusters of similar CDR3s.

With respect to this clonotype: The target antigen is unknown.

Original analysis: Across samples, TCR counts had a median of approximately 100,000 and ranged from roughly 23,224 to 690,600. TCRdb analysed the RACE reads with MiXCR anew, one entry per CDR3 protein. The authors' filters were not applied to this entry. The top ten hold 3% to 4% of the sample, which has approximately 110,000 distinct CDR3 sequences, roughly a tenth seen once. This CDR3 spans 15 amino acids. The junction had 13 bases not matched to a gene; V was cut back by 8 bases and J by 6 bases. Germline CDR1 reads SEHNR; CDR2 reads FQNEAQ (reference sequence). Time point indicated: patch test 2, 6 weeks after DPC sensitization. Described treatment: therapeutic diphenylcyclopropenone sensitization with weekly scalp DPC. It was from unfractionated whole blood that total RNA was extracted.

This TCR came from a woman in her 40s with alopecia areata. Some clones in this sample may be carry-over from other donors' samples. The input for sequencing was whole blood, taken in connection with sensitization to the hapten diphenylcyclopropenone (DPC). This sequence joins TRBV7-9 and TRBJ2-1; TRBD2 matches 7 bases. The CDR3 loop reads CASSLRLAELNEQFF. The CDR3 bases are TGTGCCAGCTCCCTTCGCCTAGCGGAACTCAATGAGCAGTTCTTC.